The sample holds a few counts of the clone carrying this T cell receptor beta chain. Its antigen is still unknown. This entry belongs to a study of blood T cells in healthy people across ages. Study-level points and caveats: Compared with aged donors, long-lived donors showed fewer expanded clones, suggesting selection. In the absence of known donor CMV status, changes in expanded clonotypes were possibly confounded.

It was with a sample-barcoded 5' primer and a J-beta primer mix that a second PCR of roughly 6 to 11 cycles was run. Each CDR3 protein is one row after TCRdb ran MiXCR on the 5' RACE reads. The sample has about 700,000 distinct CDR3 sequences, roughly 30% seen once; the top ten hold 15%. With 1 base clipped from V and 6 bases from J, the junction kept 3 bases outside the gene matches. Germline CDR1 reads DFQATT; CDR2 reads SNEGSKA (reference sequence). The CDR3 contains 15 residues. This clonotype was sampled from a woman older than 75 in good health. Sequenced sample: blood. The genes are TRBV20-1 and TRBJ2-2; 12 bases match TRBD2. The CDR3 DNA reads as TGCAGTGCTAGAGCTAGCGGGGGGGCCTCCGGGGAGCTGTTTTTT. It codes for CSARASGGASGELFF.